What follows is one T cell receptor beta chain and its context. Its antigen is as yet unknown. This specimen belongs to a study of vaccination effects on CD4 cells after COVID-19. The overall study: Post-vaccine specimens were collected at a median of 72 days following the second dose.

The CDR3 length is 15 residues. Looked up from germline, CDR1 is MNHEY and CDR2 is SVGAGI. The V and J ends lost 0 bases and 1 base respectively, with 7 bases between them. Sequenced by immunoSEQ multiplex PCR; TCRdb stores in-frame clones only, minus some. The repertoire holds 65,000 to 95,000 clones, under 80% seen once, with about 1% in the top ten. Antigen-specific CD4+ T cells expanded by the ViraFEST assay with viral peptide pools were then sequenced. Between days 10 and 11 of culture, CD4+ T cells were separated out. Two-dose BNT162b2 or mRNA-1273 vaccination was given to participants. V gene TRBV6-5 combines with J gene TRBJ1-5; possible D gene TRBD1, 5 bases. The sequence came from a human donor who received a COVID-19 vaccine. The input for sequencing was CD4+ T cells from PBMCs cultured with HCoV-OC43 spike peptides, taken after COVID-19 vaccination. The subset here: HCoV-OC43 spike overlapping peptide pool stimulation. CDR3 sequence (DNA): TGTGCCAGCAGTTACTCAGGGGTCAGCAATCAGCCCCAGCATTTT. It is translated as CASSYSGVSNQPQHF.